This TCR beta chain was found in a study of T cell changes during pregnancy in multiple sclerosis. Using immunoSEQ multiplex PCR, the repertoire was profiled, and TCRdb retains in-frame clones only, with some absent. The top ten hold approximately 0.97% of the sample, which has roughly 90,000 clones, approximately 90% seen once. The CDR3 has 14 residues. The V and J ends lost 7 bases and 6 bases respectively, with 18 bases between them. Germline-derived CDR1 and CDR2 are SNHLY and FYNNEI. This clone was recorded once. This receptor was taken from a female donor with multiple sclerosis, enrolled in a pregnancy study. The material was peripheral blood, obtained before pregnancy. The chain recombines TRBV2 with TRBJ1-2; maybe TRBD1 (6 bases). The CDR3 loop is CASNSQGFGDGYTF. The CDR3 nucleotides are TGTGCCAGCAATTCCCAGGGGTTTGGGGATGGCTACACCTTC.